The entry below gives a single TCR beta chain sequence along with its context. As yet, its antigen is unknown. The record originates from a study of T cell responses to AZD1222 COVID-19 vaccine. Sequenced by immunoSEQ multiplex PCR; TCRdb stores in-frame clones only, minus some. The data contain roughly 150,000 clones, 80% to 95% of them singletons. Germline CDR1 is PRHDT and CDR2 is FYEKMQ (reference sequence). The V segment lost 0 bases and the J segment 4 bases; nucleotides outside the gene matches: 2. The CDR3 sequence is 16 residues long. Study-wide results and caveats: Spike-specific TCR breadth and depth both grew after two AZD1222 doses. In a largely white British group with more females than males, clonal diversity was possibly underestimated.

This chain links TRBV13 with TRBJ2-1; 11 positions match TRBD2. Material: peripheral blood, obtained on day 0 of AZD1222 vaccination. The receptor's source is an adult in good health. Written as DNA, the CDR3 is TGTGCCAGCAGCTTAGGGCTAGCGGGGGGTTACAATGAGCAGTTCTTC. Residues: CASSLGLAGGYNEQFF.